This T cell receptor (beta chain) was captured by sequencing in a study of response to subunit inactivated influenza vaccine. V was trimmed by 2 bases and J by 2 bases, leaving 7 bases between them. The CDR3 loop spans 15 amino acids. Germline CDR1 and CDR2: KGHSH and LQKENI. TCRdb ran MiXCR on the RT-PCR reads and lists one entry per CDR3 protein. The sample consists of 530,000 or so distinct CDR3 sequences, around 15% of them appearing once. Sequencing used PBMCs from blood, obtained 12 days after vaccination. This clonotype originated in a man aged 45-60 years who received an inactivated influenza vaccine. J is TRBJ2-6 and V is TRBV18; weak D call: TRBD2 (5 bases). The CDR3 region has the DNA TGTGCCAGCTCACCAGGACTCCCTGGGGCCAACGTCCTGACTTTC. Its protein is CASSPGLPGANVLTF.